This TCR beta chain came from a study of blood T cells in healthy people across ages. Study-wide findings and caveats: Bulk PBMC profiling left naive and antigen-experienced comparisons inconclusive. More naive CD4+ cells and higher diversity were found in long-lived than in aged donors.

A second 7 to 11 cycle PCR used barcoded and J-beta primers. TCRdb independently ran MiXCR on the 5' RACE reads; one entry per CDR3 protein. The data show 800,000 to 950,000 distinct CDR3 sequences, about 48% seen once. Trimming shortened V by 5 bases and J by 4 bases, and 14 bases separated the two germline ends. Per the germline V gene, CDR1 is DFQATT and CDR2 is SNEGSKA (reference sequence). The CDR3 totals 13 residues. In this sample, this clonotype turned up a few times. Its antigen is not identified. This chain uses TRBV20-1 with TRBJ1-2; D is ambiguous. Sequenced input: blood. This receptor was taken from a man aged 30 to 45 in good health. The chain's CDR3 is CSARTAISYGYTF. The CDR3 DNA is TGCAGTGCTCGGACGGCCATATCCTATGGCTACACCTTC.